The 29 T cell receptor beta chains reported below all come from one sample, sequenced in a study of shared clonotypes between healthy human individuals. The table came from immunoSEQ multiplex PCR; TCRdb's copy has only in-frame clones and leaves some out. The sample consists of hundreds of thousands of clones, 90% to 96% of them appearing once. Source material: naive CD4+ T cells sorted from blood. Subset reported: CD45RA+ positively selected. These receptors all stem from a woman aged 25 to 39 in good health.

This chain links TRBV7-8 with TRBJ2-2, with D maybe TRBD2 (6 bases). CDR1 is SGHVS and CDR2 is FQNEAQ in the germline V gene. This CDR3 is 14 amino acids long. The V end was cut by 5 bases, the J end by 6 bases, with 13 bases between. CDR3 in amino acids: CASSNPGGPGELFF. The CDR3 nucleotides read TGTGCCAGCAGCAACCCAGGAGGGCCCGGGGAGCTGTTTTTT.

The chain recombines TRBV5-5 with TRBJ2-2, with D uncertain. With 1 base removed from V and 4 bases from J, the gap between germline ends came to 14 bases. CDR1 and CDR2 (germline): SGHKS, YYEKEE (reference sequence). CDR3 length: 16 residues. CDR3 sequence (DNA): TGTGCCAGCAGCTTGCTAACAGCTTCAGGCACCGGGGAGCTGTTTTTT. Protein sequence: CASSLLTASGTGELFF.

The gene calls are TRBV18 and TRBJ2-3, with 8 bases fitting TRBD1. Per germline, CDR1 KGHSH and CDR2 LQKENI. Trimming removed 4 bases from V and 6 bases from J; junction bases left unmatched: 3. This CDR3 is built from 13 residues. The CDR3 reads CASSQTGEDTQYF. For the CDR3, the DNA is TGTGCCAGCTCACAGACAGGGGAGGATACGCAGTATTTT.

V is TRBV6-5 and J is TRBJ2-5, with D perhaps being TRBD1 or TRBD2 (5 bases each). The V gene's germline CDR1 is MNHEY and CDR2 SVGAGI. V was shortened by 6 bases and J by 5 bases, with 16 bases between the two germline ends. CDR3 length: 14 amino acids. CDR3: CASRPGWRGETQYF. The CDR3 region has the DNA TGTGCCAGCAGGCCAGGGTGGCGCGGGGAGACCCAGTACTTC.

The chain employs TRBV28 and TRBJ2-7, with D tentatively TRBD2 (5 bases). V lost 8 bases, J lost 4 bases, and 12 bases lay in between. Looked up from germline, CDR1 is MDHEN and CDR2 is SYDVKM. The CDR3 totals 12 residues. CDR3 bases: TGTGCCAGCGGCTCCCCGGGGTACGAGCAGTACTTC. Its protein is CASGSPGYEQYF. The variable domain in full, with the rest retrieved from reference TRBV28 and TRBJ2-7, is DVKVTQSSRYLVKRTGEKVFLECVQDMDHENMFWYRQDPGLGLRLIYFSYDVKMKEKGDIPEGYSVSREKKERFSLILESASTNQTSMYLCASGSPGYEQYFGPGTRLTVT.

This chain connects TRBV18 to TRBJ2-7; D is perhaps TRBD1 (6 bases). The V gene's germline CDR1 is KGHSH and CDR2 LQKENI. Trimming took 4 bases from V and 1 from J, leaving 11 bases between them. CDR3 length equals 14 residues. The CDR3 loop reads CASSQTGPSYEQYF. The CDR3 coding sequence is TGTGCCAGCTCACAGACAGGTCCTTCCTACGAGCAGTACTTC.

V gene TRBV5-1 combines with J gene TRBJ2-1; 12 nucleotides agree with TRBD2. CDR3 size: 15 residues. Germline assignment: CDR1 SGHRS and CDR2 YFSETQ. J was trimmed by 6 bases and V by 2 bases; bases with no gene match: 3. CDR3 nucleotides: TGCGCCAGCAGCTTAACTAGCGGGAGGTTCAATGAGCAGTTCTTC. This encodes CASSLTSGRFNEQFF.

The rearrangement joins TRBV11-2 to TRBJ2-1; D is undetermined. In germline, CDR1 is SGHAT, CDR2 FQNNGV. This CDR3 has 14 amino acids. Trimming took 5 bases from V and 3 from J, leaving 11 bases between them. The CDR3 DNA reads as TGTGCCAGCAGCCCCGAAGTTGACTACAATGAGCAGTTCTTC. Protein sequence: CASSPEVDYNEQFF.

The chain uses TRBV4-1 and TRBJ2-3; D is unclear. The V gene lost 5 bases and the J gene lost 10 bases, with 19 bases spanning the gap. The length of the CDR3 is 14 residues. Per the germline V gene, CDR1 is MGHRA and CDR2 is YSYEKL. The CDR3 sequence: CASSYPERSPAQYF. The CDR3 region has the DNA TGCGCCAGCAGCTACCCGGAAAGGAGCCCGGCGCAGTATTTT.

This chain links TRBV27 with TRBJ2-7, with a possible D match to TRBD2 (6 bases). V shed 1 base and J shed 2 bases, with 9 bases lying between them. The length of the CDR3 is 14 residues. The V gene's germline CDR1 is MNHEY and CDR2 SMNVEV (reference sequence). Here the CDR3 reads CASSLYGSAYEQYF. The CDR3 nucleotides read TGTGCCAGCAGTTTATACGGGAGCGCCTACGAGCAGTACTTC.

V is TRBV5-1 and J is TRBJ1-1; 7 nucleotides match TRBD1. This CDR3 has 14 amino acids. The germline gives CDR1 SGHRS, CDR2 YFSETQ. Trimming at V came to 2 bases and at J to 4 bases, leaving 5 bases not matched to a gene. In DNA form, the CDR3 reads TGCGCCAGCAGCTTACGACAGGGCAGCACTGAAGCTTTCTTT. Translation: CASSLRQGSTEAFF.

V usage is TRBV28 and J usage is TRBJ2-5, with D perhaps given as TRBD1 or TRBD2 (5 bases each). The J call may be mistaken, given a closer DNA end match to TRBJ2-7. The CDR3 spans 17 residues. Germline CDR1 MDHEN, CDR2 SYDVKM. The CDR3 loop is CASSSSPSHGAAYEQYF. The CDR3 DNA reads as TGTGCCAGCAGTTCCTCACCTTCGCACGGGGCCGCCTACGAGCAGTACTTC.

This chain uses TRBV28 with TRBJ1-5; possible D gene TRBD1, 5 bases. The CDR3 is 16 residues long. CDR1 is MDHEN and CDR2 is SYDVKM in the germline V gene. Between the trimmed V and J ends, which lost 1 base and 6 bases, there was a span of 16 bases. The CDR3 protein is CASSLFPRGTGQPQHF. CDR3 in DNA: TGTGCCAGCAGTTTATTCCCCCGGGGCACGGGTCAGCCCCAGCATTTT.

The chain carries TRBV18 and TRBJ2-7, with 10 nucleotides matching TRBD2. Trimming took 3 bases from V and 4 from J; bases not matched to a gene: 6. The germline gives CDR1 KGHSH, CDR2 LQKENI. The CDR3 totals 15 residues. For the CDR3, the DNA is TGTGCCAGCTCACCCCCGGGACTAGCGTTATACGAGCAGTACTTC. As protein: CASSPPGLALYEQYF.

The chain joins TRBV29-1 to TRBJ2-3; D may correspond to TRBD1 or TRBD2 (6 bases each). V gave up 4 bases and J gave up 1 base, with 12 bases separating them. The CDR3 is 14 residues long. Germline CDR1 is SQVTM and CDR2 is ANQGSEA. CDR3 sequence (DNA): TGCAGCGTTGGGGGGCCGGGGGGCACAGATACGCAGTATTTT. Amino acid sequence: CSVGGPGGTDTQYF.

The gene calls are TRBV7-9 and TRBJ1-1; D might be TRBD1 (5 bases). Germline CDR1 reads SEHNR; CDR2 reads FQNEAQ (reference sequence). Trimming took off 5 bases at V and 2 bases at J, with 12 bases between the two ends. CDR3 size: 14 residues. The CDR3 DNA is TGTGCCAGCAGCGTAGACAGCTTTAACACTGAAGCTTTCTTT. Translated: CASSVDSFNTEAFF. Full variable domain (remainder filled in from reference TRBV7-9 and TRBJ1-1): DTGVSQNPRHKITKRGQNVTFRCDPISEHNRLYWYRQTLGQGPEFLTYFQNEAQLEKSRLLSDRFSAERPKGSFSTLEIQRTEQGDSAMYLCASSVDSFNTEAFFGQGTRLTVV.

The V gene is TRBV27, the J gene TRBJ1-6, with TRBD1 identical over 8 bases. This CDR3 has 15 residues. Germline V gene sequence: CDR1 MNHEY, CDR2 SMNVEV (reference sequence). V shed 4 bases and J 10 bases; nucleotides not matched to a gene: 9. DNA for the CDR3: TGTGCCAGCAGTTCCCCCGGACAGGGAAAGTCACCCCTCCACTTT. It translates to CASSSPGQGKSPLHF.

The V gene is TRBV29-1, the J gene TRBJ2-3, with 14 bases that match TRBD2. CDR1 is SQVTM and CDR2 is ANQGSEA in the germline V gene. With V trimmed by 6 bases and J by 8 bases, 10 bases remained unmatched. The CDR3 sequence is 15 residues long. The CDR3 is CSVDGTSGSEGTQYF. CDR3 in DNA: TGCAGCGTGGATGGGACTAGCGGGAGTGAAGGTACGCAGTATTTT.

This clone was counted a single time. The CDR3 nucleotides are TGTGCCAGCAGTGAAACTACAGGGGGCTCTGGAAACACCATATATTTT. As protein: CASSETTGGSGNTIYF. This chain links TRBV6-1 with TRBJ1-3; 8 bases map to TRBD1. Germline V gene sequence: CDR1 MNHNS, CDR2 SASEGT. V lost 2 bases to trimming and J lost 0 bases; unmatched junction nucleotides: 3. The CDR3 spans 16 residues.

The J gene is TRBJ1-4, the V gene TRBV27; 7 nucleotides align to TRBD1. In germline, CDR1 is MNHEY, CDR2 SMNVEV (reference sequence). The length of the CDR3 is 14 residues. With 5 bases clipped from V and 8 bases from J, the junction kept 8 bases outside the gene matches. CDR3 sequence reads: CASSHRGFSEKLFF. The CDR3 bases are TGTGCCAGCAGTCACAGGGGTTTTAGCGAAAAACTGTTTTTT.

This chain joins TRBV7-9 and TRBJ2-1; no firm D call. V was shortened by 2 bases and J by 9 bases, with 8 bases between the two germline ends. Germline loops: CDR1 SEHNR, CDR2 FQNEAQ (reference sequence). The CDR3 is 12 residues long. The CDR3 DNA reads TGTGCCAGCAGCTTAAACGTGCTTGAGCAGTTCTTC. It specifies CASSLNVLEQFF.

This clone was seen just once. V and J are TRBV2 and TRBJ1-5, with no clear D. The V and J ends lost 4 bases and 5 bases respectively, with 12 bases between them. The CDR3 is 14 amino acids. Germline V lookup: CDR1 SNHLY, CDR2 FYNNEI. CDR3 coding DNA: TGTGCCAGCAGTGTAGAAGGGTTGCATCAGCCCCAGCATTTT. Residues: CASSVEGLHQPQHF.

In this sample, this clone turned up once. The chain uses TRBV9 and TRBJ2-1; TRBD2 matches 9 bases. Per the germline V gene, CDR1 is SGDLS and CDR2 is YYNGEE. This CDR3 contains 15 residues. The junction had 7 bases not matched to a gene; V was cut back by 5 bases and J by 4 bases. CDR3 DNA sequence: TGTGCCAGCAGTGGGACTAGCTCCCATTACAATGAGCAGTTCTTC. As protein: CASSGTSSHYNEQFF.

V gene TRBV28 combines with J gene TRBJ2-3; 7 bases map to TRBD2. In germline, CDR1 is MDHEN, CDR2 SYDVKM. This CDR3 spans 14 amino acids. The trim removed 8 bases at V and 1 base at J, leaving 6 bases unmatched. The CDR3 DNA is TGTGCCAGCGGGAGCGGGGAAGGCACAGATACGCAGTATTTT. Translating gives CASGSGEGTDTQYF.

The chain combines TRBV9 with TRBJ2-3; 11 nucleotides align to TRBD2. CDR1 is SGDLS and CDR2 is YYNGEE in the germline V gene. The ends lost 3 bases at V and 3 bases at J; junction bases unmatched: 9. The CDR3 runs 17 residues. The CDR3 bases are TGTGCCAGCAGCGCCCCGGGACTAGCGGAGAGGACAGATACGCAGTATTTT. This sequence encodes CASSAPGLAERTDTQYF.

V is TRBV5-6 and J is TRBJ2-5, with 7 bases identical to TRBD2. The J call is doubtful: the DNA matches TRBJ2-7 better. Looked up from germline, CDR1 is SGHDT and CDR2 is YYEEEE. The CDR3 has 14 amino acids. The CDR3 here is CASRAGRYSYEQYF. The DNA for the CDR3 is TGTGCCAGCAGAGCGGGACGGTACTCCTACGAGCAGTACTTC.

The chain carries TRBV5-1 and TRBJ1-3, with D maybe TRBD1 (5 bases). The V gene's germline CDR1 is SGHRS and CDR2 YFSETQ. V was trimmed by 0 bases and J by 0 bases, leaving 7 bases between them. The CDR3 consists of 15 residues. DNA of the CDR3: TGCGCCAGCAGCTTGGTAGGGGACTCTGGAAACACCATATATTTT. This encodes CASSLVGDSGNTIYF.

This clone has only one observation. The chain couples TRBV18 to TRBJ2-5; TRBD2 aligns across 9 bases. V dropped 3 bases and J dropped 5; count of bases not matched to a gene: 7. Germline V gene lookup returns CDR1 KGHSH and CDR2 LQKENI. This CDR3 has 15 amino acids. The CDR3 reads CASSPLLAGEETQYF. The CDR3, as DNA: TGTGCCAGCTCACCGTTGTTAGCGGGAGAGGAGACCCAGTACTTC.

The chain carries TRBV2 and TRBJ2-7; D perhaps matches TRBD2 (6 bases). CDR1 is SNHLY and CDR2 is FYNNEI in the germline V gene. Trimming took off 7 bases at V and 2 bases at J, with 15 bases between the two ends. The CDR3 has 14 amino acids. Written as DNA, the CDR3 is TGTGCCAGCAAAGTCGGGACTTCTACCTACGAGCAGTACTTC. Translating it yields CASKVGTSTYEQYF.